Listed below are T cell receptor beta chains from one sample, sequenced in a study of pediatric ulcerative colitis. TCRdb's table, derived via immunoSEQ multiplex PCR, lists solely in-frame clones and lacks some. The table has about 64,000 clones, around 80% seen once. Sequencing was carried out using blood. The receptors originated from a boy between 10 and 17 years old with moderate ulcerative colitis. The CDR3 runs from the conserved cysteine through the conserved F or W. D genes are given only for firm matches. Expanded clones are given a class, and other clones once, few, many or no size at all.

clone_size j_call d_call v_call cdr3_aa cdr3_nt
. TRBJ2-7 TRBD1 TRBV5-1 CASSLVSGGEQYF TGCGCCAGCAGCTTGGTCTCAGGGGGAGAGCAGTACTTC
few TRBJ1-2 . TRBV11-2 CASSLVTGMDGYTF TGTGCCAGCAGCTTAGTAACGGGGATGGATGGCTACACCTTC
. TRBJ1-1 TRBD1 TRBV19 CASSKAGQGNTEAFF TGTGCCAGTAGTAAGGCGGGACAGGGGAACACTGAAGCTTTCTTT
. TRBJ1-2 . TRBV15 CATSREEGGGGYTF TGTGCCACCAGCAGAGAAGAGGGGGGCGGCGGCTACACCTTC
. TRBJ2-3 TRBD2 TRBV4-3 CASSQEGIGEGDTQYF TGCGCCAGCAGCCAAGAAGGGATAGGGGAGGGAGATACGCAGTATTTT
. TRBJ2-5 TRBD2 TRBV9 CASSVSGRRYETQYF TGTGCCAGCAGCGTGAGCGGGAGGAGGTATGAGACCCAGTACTTC
. TRBJ2-7 TRBD2 TRBV5-4 CASSRTSGSSYEQYF TGTGCCAGCAGCAGGACTAGCGGAAGCTCCTACGAGCAGTACTTC
few TRBJ2-2 TRBD2 TRBV7-9 CASSISGLAGVSTGELFF TGTGCCAGCAGCATATCCGGACTAGCGGGGGTGAGCACCGGGGAGCTGTTTTTT
. TRBJ2-2 TRBD2 TRBV11-2 CASSIGLAGRTGELFF TGTGCCAGCAGCATTGGACTAGCGGGACGTACCGGGGAGCTGTTTTTT
. TRBJ2-6 . TRBV27 CASSPASTGGLLTF TGTGCCAGCAGCCCCGCGTCCACGGGGGGCCTCCTGACTTTC
. TRBJ2-3 TRBD1 TRBV9 CASSVANRGSTDTQYF TGTGCCAGCAGCGTAGCTAACAGGGGGTCCACAGATACGCAGTATTTT
. TRBJ2-7 . TRBV7-9 CASSLSLVRGPGEQYF TGTGCCAGCAGCTTATCTCTGGTCCGGGGGCCGGGGGAGCAGTACTTC
. TRBJ1-5 . TRBV5-1 CASSLAGGNQPQHF TGCGCCAGCAGCTTGGCCGGGGGCAATCAGCCCCAGCATTTT
. TRBJ2-1 . TRBV5-4 CASSLRNEQFF TGTGCCAGCAGCTTGAGAAATGAGCAGTTCTTC
. TRBJ2-1 . TRBV5-4 CASSLTGSSYNEQFF TGTGCCAGCAGCCTTACAGGGAGCTCCTACAATGAGCAGTTCTTC
once TRBJ2-1 . TRBV7-3 CASSLTKGQQFF TGTGCCAGCAGCTTAACTAAGGGGCAACAGTTCTTC
. TRBJ1-5 . TRBV2 CASSGGDGNQPQHF TGTGCCAGCAGTGGGGGTGATGGCAATCAGCCCCAGCATTTT
. TRBJ1-4 TRBD1 TRBV5-1 CASSSDWTGGIGEKLFF TGCGCCAGCAGCTCCGACTGGACAGGGGGTATTGGAGAAAAACTGTTTTTT
. TRBJ2-5 . TRBV10-1 CASRGTQYF TGCGCCAGCCGGGGGACCCAGTACTTC
. TRBJ2-7 TRBD2 TRBV11-2 CASSPSGGRMGEQYF TGTGCCAGCAGCCCTAGCGGCGGGAGGATGGGCGAGCAGTACTTC
. TRBJ2-4 . TRBV6-6 CASSYSIGGDRNIQYF TGTGCCAGCAGTTACTCGATAGGGGGAGATAGGAACATTCAGTACTTC
. TRBJ2-7 . TRBV19 CASSLTSGAPEQYF TGTGCCAGTAGCTTAACCTCAGGGGCCCCCGAGCAGTACTTC
. TRBJ1-4 TRBD1 TRBV5-1 CASSYRGPLSTNEKLFF TGCGCCAGCAGCTACAGGGGGCCACTATCAACTAATGAAAAACTGTTTTTT
. TRBJ1-2 TRBD1 TRBV27 CASTASRDREYGYTF TGTGCCAGCACGGCATCCCGGGACAGGGAGTATGGCTACACCTTC
. TRBJ1-1 TRBD1 TRBV5-1 CASSWDRGGTEAFF TGCGCCAGCAGCTGGGACAGGGGAGGAACTGAAGCTTTCTTT
. TRBJ2-7 . TRBV19 CASSIQGKKYEQYF TGTGCCAGTAGTATACAGGGCAAGAAGTACGAGCAGTACTTC
. TRBJ2-1 TRBD1 TRBV18 CASSPPSDRGQRYNEQFF TGTGCCAGCTCACCACCCTCTGACAGGGGGCAACGATACAATGAGCAGTTCTTC
. TRBJ1-5 . TRBV7-2 CASSFWDTNQPQHF TGTGCCAGCAGCTTTTGGGACACCAATCAGCCCCAGCATTTT